This passage covers 22 T cell receptor beta chains from one sample sequenced in a study of control samples from healthy donors and cancer patients. TCRdb's table, derived via immunoSEQ multiplex PCR, lists solely in-frame clones and lacks some. The repertoire has approximately 94,000 clones, approximately 90% of them found once; the top ten carry 0.92%. Input material: blood. The origin of the receptors is a woman between 25 and 40 years old in good health.

This chain uses TRBV6-2 or TRBV6-3 with TRBJ2-5, with a tentative D call TRBD2 (6 bases). Between the trimmed V and J ends, which lost 4 bases and 3 bases, there was a span of 15 bases. The CDR3 extends over 15 amino acids. CDR1 and CDR2 (germline): MNHEY, SVGEGT. CDR3 residues: CASSSPGRGKETQYF. The CDR3 DNA sequence: TGTGCCAGCAGTTCTCCGGGACGGGGGAAAGAGACCCAGTACTTC.

This clone has only one observation. V usage is TRBV28 and J usage is TRBJ1-4; D is uncertain. Germline V gives CDR1 MDHEN, CDR2 SYDVKM. The CDR3 is 15 amino acids. The V gene lost 2 bases and the J gene lost 7 bases, with 14 bases spanning the gap. Written as DNA, the CDR3 is TGTGCCAGCAGTTTAGGGAGCCCACTGGGTGAAAAACTGTTTTTT. This translates into CASSLGSPLGEKLFF.

This sequence joins TRBV19 and TRBJ1-5; 9 positions agree with TRBD1. CDR3 size: 16 residues. V shed 4 bases, J shed 6 bases, and the junction held 10 bases outside the gene matches. CDR1 LNHDA and CDR2 SQIVND come from the germline V gene (reference sequence). CDR3 amino acids: CASSTGTGRNGQPQHF. The CDR3 coding sequence is TGTGCCAGTAGTACCGGGACAGGGAGGAACGGTCAGCCCCAGCATTTT. Drawing the rest from reference TRBV19 and TRBJ1-5, the complete variable domain is DGGITQSPKYLFRKEGQNVTLSCEQNLNHDAMYWYRQDPGQGLRLIYYSQIVNDFQKGDIAEGYSVSREKKESFPLTVTSAQKNPTAFYLCASSTGTGRNGQPQHFGDGTRLSIL.

The rearrangement links TRBV5-6 to TRBJ2-2, with D possibly TRBD2 on 6 matching bases. The CDR3 is 13 residues long. V dropped 4 bases and J dropped 4 bases, with 8 bases sitting between them. Germline CDR1 reads SGHDT; CDR2 reads YYEEEE. The CDR3 nucleotides are TGTGCCAGCAGCACTAGCAGCACCGGGGAGCTGTTTTTT. It is translated as CASSTSSTGELFF.

The genes are TRBV27 and TRBJ2-1; a weak D match, TRBD1 (6 bases). The CDR3 extends over 14 amino acids. CDR1 MNHEY and CDR2 SMNVEV come from the germline V gene (reference sequence). V gave up 6 bases and J gave up 8 bases, with 17 bases separating them. CDR3 residues: CASSPGTSIHEQFF. In DNA form, the CDR3 reads TGTGCCAGCAGCCCTGGGACATCCATCCATGAGCAGTTCTTC.

The chain joins TRBV6-4 to TRBJ2-3, with 12 bases lining up with TRBD2. Germline V lookup: CDR1 MRHNA, CDR2 SNTAGT. V trimming: 10 bases; J trimming: 3 bases; junction bases outside the gene matches: 2. The CDR3 is made up of 13 amino acids. CDR3 sequence (DNA): TGTGCCACCGGGACTAGCGGGACAGATACGCAGTATTTT. This codes for CATGTSGTDTQYF.

V gene TRBV10-2 combines with J gene TRBJ1-2; TRBD1 matches 8 bases. Germline-derived CDR1 and CDR2 are WSHSY and SAAADI. The CDR3 extends over 13 amino acids. The V segment lost 4 bases and the J segment 8 bases; nucleotides outside the gene matches: 6. The CDR3 protein is CASSGRTGNGYTF. CDR3 coding DNA: TGCGCCAGCAGTGGACGGACAGGGAACGGCTACACCTTC.

CDR3 in amino acids: CASSPDPGTGSYEQYF. The CDR3 DNA follows: TGCGCCAGCAGCCCAGACCCCGGGACAGGATCCTACGAGCAGTACTTC. This chain connects TRBV5-1 to TRBJ2-7; 8 bases match TRBD1. Trimming at V came to 4 bases and at J to 1 base, leaving 10 bases not matched to a gene. Germline assignment: CDR1 SGHRS and CDR2 YFSETQ. CDR3 size: 16 residues.

The chain joins TRBV19 to TRBJ1-2; D is unclear. The ends were cut back, 7 bases at V and 0 bases at J, with 15 bases in the middle. The CDR3 sequence is 15 residues long. Germline-derived CDR1 and CDR2 are LNHDA and SQIVND (reference sequence). The DNA of the CDR3 is TGTGCCAGTAATGATCGGCAGGCAGCTAACTATGGCTACACCTTC. Encoded protein: CASNDRQAANYGYTF. Drawing the rest from reference TRBV19 and TRBJ1-2, the complete variable domain is DGGITQSPKYLFRKEGQNVTLSCEQNLNHDAMYWYRQDPGQGLRLIYYSQIVNDFQKGDIAEGYSVSREKKESFPLTVTSAQKNPTAFYLCASNDRQAANYGYTFGSGTRLTVV.

The V and J genes are TRBV5-5 and TRBJ2-3; the D gene could be TRBD1 or TRBD2 (6 bases each). CDR1 and CDR2 (germline): SGHKS, YYEKEE (reference sequence). V was clipped by 7 bases and J by 14 bases, with 26 bases between them. This CDR3 contains 14 residues. The CDR3 protein is CASRLSGGGRGRYF. Here the CDR3 DNA reads TGTGCCAGCCGACTTTCCGGCGGAGGCCGGGGGCGGTATTTT.

The chain is built from TRBV5-8 and TRBJ2-1; D may be TRBD2 (6 bases). The CDR3 has 15 residues. The V and J ends lost 0 bases and 3 bases respectively, with 10 bases between them. Germline-derived CDR1 and CDR2 are SGHTS and YDEGEE. The CDR3 region is CASSLELADYNEQFF. For the CDR3, the DNA is TGTGCCAGCAGCTTGGAACTAGCCGACTACAATGAGCAGTTCTTC.

The genes are TRBV5-3 and TRBJ1-2, with 7 bases lining up with TRBD1. TRBV5-3 is reported as an ORF; its role is uncertain. This CDR3 contains 14 residues. V was pared by 5 bases and J by 5 bases, with 9 bases of the junction left unmatched. CDR3 sequence (DNA): TGTGCCAGAAGTCCAGGGGGACGGCCGTATGGCTACACCTTC. This codes for CARSPGGRPYGYTF.

Points on this clone: This CDR3 is also generated by other DNA sequences in the sample. The chain joins TRBV7-9 to TRBJ1-5, with TRBD1 as a possible D gene (5 bases). This CDR3 spans 15 amino acids. Trimming stripped 3 bases from V and 0 bases from J, with 9 bases between. Germline V gene data show CDR1 as SEHNR and CDR2 as FQNEAQ (reference sequence). Here the CDR3 DNA reads TGTGCCAGCAGCTTGGGGGGTTATAGCAATCAGCCCCAGCATTTT. It translates to CASSLGGYSNQPQHF.

This chain joins TRBV28 and TRBJ1-1; 7 bases are shared with TRBD1. V shed 1 base, J shed 3 bases, and the junction held 5 bases outside the gene matches. The CDR3 consists of 15 residues. Germline CDR1 is MDHEN and CDR2 is SYDVKM. The CDR3: CASSLYGTVYTEAFF. The CDR3 coding sequence is TGTGCCAGCAGTTTATACGGGACAGTCTACACTGAAGCTTTCTTT.

A few counts support this clone. The V gene is TRBV5-4, the J gene TRBJ2-3, with D perhaps given as TRBD1 or TRBD2 (6 bases each). Trimming took off 3 bases at V and 9 bases at J, with 20 bases between the two ends. Germline lookup yields CDR1 SGHNT and CDR2 YYREEE (reference sequence). This CDR3 has 15 amino acids. The CDR3 protein is CASSSKGQGGGTQYF. The CDR3 bases are TGTGCCAGCAGCTCGAAGGGACAAGGAGGGGGAACGCAGTATTTT.

V and J are TRBV5-1 and TRBJ1-6; TRBD1 matches 8 bases. J lost 9 bases, V lost 0 bases, and 2 bases had no gene match. The CDR3 totals 14 residues. The germline V gene encodes CDR1 SGHRS and CDR2 YFSETQ. CDR3 sequence (DNA): TGCGCCAGCAGCTTGGGACAGGGGAGTTCACCCCTCCACTTT. It is translated as CASSLGQGSSPLHF.

This clone was seen a few times. This chain uses TRBV6-2 or TRBV6-3 with TRBJ1-5; TRBD1 matches 8 bases. From germline, CDR1 is MNHEY and CDR2 SVGEGT. V shed 5 bases and J 0 bases; nucleotides not matched to a gene: 6. The CDR3 is 16 residues long. This chain's CDR3 is CASSTGGENSNQPQHF. The CDR3 DNA is TGTGCCAGCAGTACAGGGGGGGAGAATAGCAATCAGCCCCAGCATTTT.

This chain links TRBV10-1 with TRBJ1-1; TRBD1 is a possible D gene (5 bases). Deletions cut 5 bases from V and 4 bases from J, with 14 bases between. Germline lookup yields CDR1 WNHNN and CDR2 SYGVQD (reference sequence). The CDR3 extends over 14 amino acids. The CDR3 here is CASSTDGRGTEAFF. The CDR3 nucleotides are TGCGCCAGCAGTACGGACGGGAGGGGCACTGAAGCTTTCTTT.

The V and J genes are TRBV10-2 and TRBJ2-5; unclear D gene. V gave up 6 bases and J gave up 2 bases, with 4 bases separating them. The length of the CDR3 is 11 residues. Germline V gene lookup returns CDR1 WSHSY and CDR2 SAAADI. Here the CDR3 DNA reads TGCGCCAGCAGCCGACAAGAGACCCAGTACTTC. Encoded protein: CASSRQETQYF.

The J gene is TRBJ2-5, the V gene TRBV4-2, with TRBD2 matching 9 bases. The CDR3 spans 18 residues. In germline, CDR1 is LGHNA, CDR2 YNFKEQ. With 0 bases clipped from V and 4 bases from J, the junction kept 12 bases outside the gene matches. CDR3 sequence: CASSQEASGGWIVETQYF. CDR3 nucleotides: TGTGCCAGCAGCCAAGAGGCGAGCGGGGGGTGGATTGTAGAGACCCAGTACTTC.

The gene calls are TRBV2 and TRBJ2-7; D gene uncertain. Trimming took off 5 bases at V and 2 bases at J, with 10 bases between the two ends. Germline V lookup: CDR1 SNHLY, CDR2 FYNNEI. CDR3 length equals 13 residues. The chain's CDR3 is CASSSDGPYEQYF. CDR3 nucleotides: TGTGCCAGCAGTTCAGACGGACCCTACGAGCAGTACTTC. Drawing the rest from reference TRBV2 and TRBJ2-7, the complete variable domain is EPEVTQTPSHQVTQMGQEVILRCVPISNHLYFYWYRQILGQKVEFLVSFYNNEISEKSEIFDDQFSVERPDGSNFTLKIRSTKLEDSAMYFCASSSDGPYEQYFGPGTRLTVT.

For the CDR3, the DNA is TGTGCCAGCAGTTTATCCCGGACAGGGGTTTACAATGAGCAGTTCTTC. Protein product: CASSLSRTGVYNEQFF. This rearrangement joins TRBV28 to TRBJ2-1; 9 bases line up with TRBD1. V trimming: 1 base; J trimming: 4 bases; junction bases outside the gene matches: 5. Germline V gives CDR1 MDHEN, CDR2 SYDVKM. CDR3 size: 16 residues.